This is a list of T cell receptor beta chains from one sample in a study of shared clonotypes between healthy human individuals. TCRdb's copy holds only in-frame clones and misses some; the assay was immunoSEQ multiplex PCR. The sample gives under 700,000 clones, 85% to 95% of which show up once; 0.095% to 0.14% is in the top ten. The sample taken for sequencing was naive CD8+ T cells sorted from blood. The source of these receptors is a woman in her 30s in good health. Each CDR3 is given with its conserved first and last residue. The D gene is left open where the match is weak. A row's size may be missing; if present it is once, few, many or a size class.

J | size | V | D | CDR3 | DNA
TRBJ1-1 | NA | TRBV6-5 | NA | CASSWTSAMNTEAFF | TGTGCCAGCAGTTGGACATCTGCCATGAACACTGAAGCTTTCTTT
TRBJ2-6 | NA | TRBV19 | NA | CASNPSGRPYSGANVLTF | TGTGCCAGTAACCCTAGTGGCAGACCGTACTCTGGGGCCAACGTCCTGACTTTC
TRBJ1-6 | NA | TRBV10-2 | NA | CASSDGRLNSPLHF | TGCGCCAGCAGTGACGGGCGGTTAAATTCACCCCTCCACTTT
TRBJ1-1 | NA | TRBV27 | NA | CASSSTPYTEAFF | TGTGCCAGCAGTTCTACACCTTACACTGAAGCTTTCTTT
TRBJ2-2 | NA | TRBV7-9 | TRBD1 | CASSPTGINTGELFF | TGTGCCAGCAGCCCGACAGGGATTAACACCGGGGAGCTGTTTTTT
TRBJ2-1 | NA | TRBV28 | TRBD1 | CASSFGTGNNEQFF | TGTGCCAGCAGTTTTGGGACAGGGAACAATGAGCAGTTCTTC
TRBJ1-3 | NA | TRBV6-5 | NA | CASSPGRYSGNTIYF | TGTGCCAGCAGCCCGGGACGGTACTCTGGAAACACCATATATTTT
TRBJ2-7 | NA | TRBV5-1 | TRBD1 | CASSTTGVHEQYF | TGCGCCAGCAGCACCACAGGGGTTCACGAGCAGTACTTC
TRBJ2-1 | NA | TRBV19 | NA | CASKVGGIYNEQFF | TGTGCCAGTAAGGTGGGGGGTATATACAATGAGCAGTTCTTC
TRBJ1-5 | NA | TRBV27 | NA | CASSLPQRQQNQPQHF | TGTGCCAGCAGTCTACCACAACGGCAGCAAAATCAGCCCCAGCATTTT
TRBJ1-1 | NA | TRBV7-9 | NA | CASSFGGLNTEAFF | TGTGCCAGCAGCTTTGGGGGCTTGAACACTGAAGCTTTCTTT
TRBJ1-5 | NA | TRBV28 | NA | CASSFQGPQHF | TGTGCCAGCAGTTTTCAGGGACCCCAGCATTTT
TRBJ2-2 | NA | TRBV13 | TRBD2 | CASSLGLAQSSGELFF | TGTGCCAGCAGCTTGGGACTAGCCCAATCGTCCGGGGAGCTGTTTTTT
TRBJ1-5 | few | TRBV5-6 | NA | CASSLGGSNQPQHF | TGTGCCAGCAGCTTGGGGGGGAGCAATCAGCCCCAGCATTTT
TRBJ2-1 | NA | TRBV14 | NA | CASSQGTIEWEQFF | TGTGCCAGCAGCCAAGGCACCATTGAATGGGAGCAGTTCTTC
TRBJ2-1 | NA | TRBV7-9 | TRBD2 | CASSPVGTSNNEQFF | TGTGCCAGCAGCCCCGTTGGGACTAGCAACAATGAGCAGTTCTTC
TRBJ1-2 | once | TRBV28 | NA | CASSPETGTGYGYTF | TGTGCCAGCAGTCCCGAGACCGGGACGGGCTATGGCTACACCTTC
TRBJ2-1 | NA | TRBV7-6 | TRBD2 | CASSLHSSGSSYNEQFF | TGTGCCAGCAGCTTACACTCTAGCGGGAGCTCCTACAATGAGCAGTTCTTC
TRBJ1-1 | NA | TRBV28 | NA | CASSSDHRNTEAFF | TGTGCCAGCAGTTCTGACCATAGGAACACTGAAGCTTTCTTT
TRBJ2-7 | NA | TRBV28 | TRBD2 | CASSREGWFFYEQYF | TGTGCCAGCTCGCGGGAGGGCTGGTTCTTCTACGAGCAGTACTTC
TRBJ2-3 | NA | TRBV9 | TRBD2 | CASSVAGGAFSGTDTQYF | TGTGCCAGCAGCGTAGCGGGAGGAGCCTTTTCGGGCACAGATACGCAGTATTTT
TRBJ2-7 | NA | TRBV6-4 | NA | CASKSTLRGEQYF | TGTGCCAGCAAGTCCACGCTCAGGGGTGAGCAGTACTTC
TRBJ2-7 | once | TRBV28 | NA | CASSYLTPAEGRGEQYF | TGTGCCAGCAGCTATTTAACCCCCGCTGAAGGACGGGGCGAGCAGTACTTC
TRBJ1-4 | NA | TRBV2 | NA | CASTPTGHLNEKLFF | TGTGCCAGCACCCCAACGGGACACCTTAATGAAAAACTGTTTTTT
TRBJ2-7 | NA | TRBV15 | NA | CATSATEYEQYF | TGTGCCACCAGCGCCACGGAGTACGAGCAGTACTTC
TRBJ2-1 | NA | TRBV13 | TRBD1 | CASQGAGGSAEQFF | TGTGCCAGCCAGGGGGCTGGTGGGAGCGCTGAGCAGTTCTTC
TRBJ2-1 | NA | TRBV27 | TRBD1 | CASSFDRGPNNEQFF | TGTGCCAGCAGTTTCGACAGGGGGCCTAACAATGAGCAGTTCTTC
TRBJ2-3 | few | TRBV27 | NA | CATQGSLGTDTQYF | TGTGCCACCCAGGGGTCCCTCGGCACAGATACGCAGTATTTT
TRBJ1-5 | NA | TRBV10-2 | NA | CASSEGGGQPQHF | TGCGCCAGCAGTGAGGGGGGAGGTCAGCCCCAGCATTTT
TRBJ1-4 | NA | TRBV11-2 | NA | CASSYTGSANEKLFF | TGTGCCAGCAGTTACACAGGGTCGGCTAATGAAAAACTGTTTTTT
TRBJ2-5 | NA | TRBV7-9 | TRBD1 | CASSADRGTHHF | TGTGCCAGCAGCGCAGACAGGGGGACCCACCACTTC
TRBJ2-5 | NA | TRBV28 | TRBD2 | CASRRTGLADQETQYF | TGTGCCAGCAGAAGGACGGGACTAGCGGACCAAGAGACCCAGTACTTC
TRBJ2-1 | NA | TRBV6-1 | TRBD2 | CASSVRLAGINNEQFF | TGTGCCAGCAGTGTACGACTAGCGGGAATAAATAATGAGCAGTTCTTC
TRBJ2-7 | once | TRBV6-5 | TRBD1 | CASSYSGQGPYEQYF | TGTGCCAGCAGTTACTCGGGACAGGGGCCCTACGAGCAGTACTTC
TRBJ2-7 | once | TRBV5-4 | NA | CASSWGTVGEQYF | TGTGCCAGCAGCTGGGGGACTGTTGGGGAGCAGTACTTC
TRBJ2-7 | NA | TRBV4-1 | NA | CASSPSRQDYEQYF | TGCGCCAGCAGCCCCTCCCGGCAGGACTACGAGCAGTACTTC
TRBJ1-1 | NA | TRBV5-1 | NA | CASSLGSTGLMNTEAFF | TGCGCCAGCAGCTTGGGTTCGACAGGCCTCATGAACACTGAAGCTTTCTTT
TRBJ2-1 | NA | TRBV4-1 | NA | CASSQGLFNEQFF | TGCGCCAGCAGCCAAGGTCTTTTCAATGAGCAGTTCTTC
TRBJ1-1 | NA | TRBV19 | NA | CASSIPRHTEAFF | TGTGCCAGTAGTATCCCCCGTCACACTGAAGCTTTCTTT
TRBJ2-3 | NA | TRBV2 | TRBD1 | CASSEAGTGGPDTQYF | TGTGCCAGCAGTGAAGCGGGGACAGGGGGCCCAGATACGCAGTATTTT
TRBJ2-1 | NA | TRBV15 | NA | CATSSRNRANEQFF | TGTGCCACCAGCAGTCGGAACAGGGCGAATGAGCAGTTCTTC
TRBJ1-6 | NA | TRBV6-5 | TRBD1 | CASRTGEGSPLHF | TGTGCCAGCAGGACAGGGGAGGGTTCACCCCTCCACTTT
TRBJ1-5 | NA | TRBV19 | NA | CASSTLRASNSKEYSNQPQHF | TGTGCCAGTAGTACTCTCCGGGCCTCGAACTCCAAGGAATATAGCAATCAGCCCCAGCATTTT
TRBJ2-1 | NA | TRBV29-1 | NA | CSVAGPSSYNEQFF | TGCAGCGTAGCAGGGCCAAGCTCCTACAATGAGCAGTTCTTC
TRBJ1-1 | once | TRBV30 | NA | CAWRGRDGWDTEAFF | TGTGCCTGGAGGGGCCGGGACGGTTGGGACACTGAAGCTTTCTTT
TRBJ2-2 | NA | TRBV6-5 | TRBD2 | CASSRLAVNTGELFF | TGTGCCAGCAGTCGACTAGCTGTGAACACCGGGGAGCTGTTTTTT
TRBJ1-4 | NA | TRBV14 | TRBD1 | CASSPTGEGEKLFF | TGTGCCAGCAGCCCAACAGGGGAGGGTGAAAAACTGTTTTTT
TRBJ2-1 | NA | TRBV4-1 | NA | CASSPEPPLRDSYNEQFF | TGCGCCAGCAGCCCTGAGCCCCCCCTCCGGGACTCCTACAATGAGCAGTTCTTC
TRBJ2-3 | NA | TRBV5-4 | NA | CASSSSERLDTQYF | TGTGCCAGCAGCTCTAGCGAGAGACTTGATACGCAGTATTTT
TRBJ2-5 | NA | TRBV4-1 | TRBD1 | CATSGDRGQETQYF | TGCGCCACATCAGGGGACAGGGGGCAAGAGACCCAGTACTTC
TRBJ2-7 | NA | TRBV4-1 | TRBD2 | CASSQSGLAGGSYEQYF | TGCGCCAGCAGCCAATCGGGACTAGCGGGAGGGTCCTACGAGCAGTACTTC
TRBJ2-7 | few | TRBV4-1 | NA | CASSPSVRGGEQYF | TGCGCCAGCAGCCCATCGGTAAGGGGCGGGGAGCAGTACTTC
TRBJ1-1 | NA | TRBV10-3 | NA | CAIGELGVPEAFF | TGTGCCATCGGGGAGCTGGGGGTTCCTGAAGCTTTCTTT
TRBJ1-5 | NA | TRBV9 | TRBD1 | CASSATRDRGQPQHF | TGTGCCAGCAGCGCCACCCGGGACAGGGGCCAGCCCCAGCATTTT
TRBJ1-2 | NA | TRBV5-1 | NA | CASSHTRGFDRYTF | TGCGCCAGCAGCCATACGAGGGGGTTTGATCGCTACACCTTC
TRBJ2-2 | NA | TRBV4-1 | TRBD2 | CASSHEKWSGGSSGSPGELFF | TGCGCCAGCAGCCATGAAAAGTGGTCAGGGGGATCTAGCGGGAGCCCCGGGGAGCTGTTTTTT
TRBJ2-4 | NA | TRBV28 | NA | CASSFFRGAGPKNIQYF | TGTGCCAGCAGTTTTTTCAGAGGGGCTGGGCCCAAAAACATTCAGTACTTC